The text below deals with one T cell receptor beta chain. The data are from a study of blood T cell repertoires in COVID-19. Study-wide context: Researchers got acute and convalescent COVID-19 samples from the United States, Italy and Spain. T cells, B-cell-depleted T cells, or PBMCs provided the cDNA or gDNA that served as material.

Authors' processing steps: The assay estimated nucleated cells by amplifying reference gene primers. The data were produced by immunoSEQ multiplex PCR, yet TCRdb's version contains in-frame clones alone and is incomplete. For V, J and clone size, that table is used; D and trimming come from the DNA. The sample includes under 250,000 clones, roughly four fifths of them seen just once. CDR3 length: 15 amino acids. The germline CDR1 and CDR2 sequences are SGHVS and FQNEAQ. The V segment lost 2 bases and the J segment 2 bases; nucleotides outside the gene matches: 2. Sequences were obtained from peripheral blood. The chain combines TRBV7-8 with TRBJ1-3; TRBD1 aligns across 8 bases. The source of this sequence is a woman between 70 and 85 years old with acute or convalescent COVID-19. The CDR3 coding sequence is TGTGCCAGCAGCTTATCGGACAGGGCTGGAAACACCATATATTTT. This sequence encodes CASSLSDRAGNTIYF.